Presented here are 24 T cell receptor beta chains from one specimen sequenced in a study of shared clonotypes between healthy human individuals. Only in-frame clones appear in the TCRdb table, and some are missing; sequencing was by immunoSEQ multiplex PCR. The sample records some 2.3 million clones, more than 85% being singletons. Source material: naive CD4+ T cells from PBMCs. Subset denoted: CD45RA+ positively selected. Every receptor here comes from a man between 18 and 35 years old in good health. Some clones in this sample may be carry-over from other donors' samples.

This clone was recorded only once. The V gene is TRBV4-2, the J gene TRBJ2-1; 12 bases match TRBD2. Trimming removed 0 bases from V and 0 bases from J; junction bases left unmatched: 21. The CDR3 runs to 24 residues. Looked up from germline, CDR1 is LGHNA and CDR2 is YNFKEQ. The CDR3 spells CASSQEIEASGRVAFSSSYNEQFF. The CDR3 bases are TGTGCCAGCAGCCAAGAGATTGAAGCTAGCGGGAGGGTAGCCTTCTCTAGCTCCTACAATGAGCAGTTCTTC.

J is TRBJ2-7 and V is TRBV4-1, with a weak D call TRBD1 (5 bases). CDR1 is MGHRA, CDR2 YSYEKL, per germline. V dropped 4 bases and J dropped 5 bases, with 15 bases sitting between them. The CDR3 runs 14 residues. CDR3 in DNA: TGCGCCAGCAGCCCGCAGGGTCCCCCGGACGAGCAGTACTTC. Encoded protein: CASSPQGPPDEQYF.

Turning to this clone: Other nucleotide sequences in the sample specify the same CDR3. The chain combines TRBV27 with TRBJ2-5, with D hard to call. The CDR3 has 12 amino acids. From germline, CDR1 is MNHEY and CDR2 SMNVEV (reference sequence). Trimming left V 4 bases short and J 5 bases short, with 8 bases between. The CDR3 spells CASSSRGETQYF. The CDR3 nucleotides read TGTGCCAGCAGTTCCCGTGGGGAGACCCAGTACTTC.

CDR3 DNA sequence: TGTGCCAGCGTCTTAGACGGTTCCTACTCTGGAAACACCATATATTTT. Its translation: CASVLDGSYSGNTIYF. The V call is TRBV28, the J call TRBJ1-3; unclear D gene. The CDR3 has 16 residues. CDR1 is MDHEN and CDR2 is SYDVKM in the germline V gene. Trimming took 8 bases from V and 0 from J, leaving 17 bases between them.

The chain is built from TRBV2 and TRBJ1-5; TRBD1 matches 8 bases. Germline CDR1 reads SNHLY; CDR2 reads FYNNEI. The CDR3 has 16 amino acids. With V trimmed by 5 bases and J by 5 bases, 11 bases remained unmatched. CDR3 in DNA: TGTGCCAGCAGTTTCGACAGGGGTTCCCTCTATCAGCCCCAGCATTTT. It encodes CASSFDRGSLYQPQHF.

This chain connects TRBV5-1 to TRBJ1-3, with a possible D match to TRBD1 (6 bases). Germline V gene data show CDR1 as SGHRS and CDR2 as YFSETQ. This CDR3 contains 15 residues. V was shortened by 2 bases and J by 4 bases, with 13 bases between the two germline ends. This CDR3 is CASSFGGARGNTIYF. CDR3 coding DNA: TGCGCCAGCAGCTTTGGGGGCGCCCGGGGAAACACCATATATTTT.

The chain has TRBV14 and TRBJ1-3; the D gene is possibly TRBD1 (6 bases). V lost 2 bases and J 4 bases, leaving 12 bases between the germline ends. This CDR3 spans 15 amino acids. Per the germline V gene, CDR1 is SGHDN and CDR2 is FVKESK. The CDR3 DNA reads as TGTGCCAGCAGCCAACAACAGGGTCACGGAAACACCATATATTTT. Its translation is CASSQQQGHGNTIYF.

The rearrangement uses TRBV28 and TRBJ2-7; 9 bases are shared with TRBD2. Germline CDR1 reads MDHEN; CDR2 reads SYDVKM. The V segment lost 8 bases and the J segment 2 bases; nucleotides outside the gene matches: 4. The CDR3 extends over 13 amino acids. The CDR3 spells CASRTSVAYEQYF. The CDR3 DNA follows: TGTGCCAGCCGGACTAGCGTCGCCTACGAGCAGTACTTC.

The gene calls are TRBV2 and TRBJ1-1; D gene uncertain. The CDR3 loop spans 15 amino acids. Trimming stripped 2 bases from V and 4 bases from J, with 14 bases between. The germline CDR1 and CDR2 sequences are SNHLY and FYNNEI. CDR3 loop: CASSEFRGVGTEAFF. The CDR3 coding sequence is TGTGCCAGCAGTGAATTCCGAGGTGTCGGCACTGAAGCTTTCTTT. Drawing the rest from reference TRBV2 and TRBJ1-1, the complete variable domain is EPEVTQTPSHQVTQMGQEVILRCVPISNHLYFYWYRQILGQKVEFLVSFYNNEISEKSEIFDDQFSVERPDGSNFTLKIRSTKLEDSAMYFCASSEFRGVGTEAFFGQGTRLTVV.

The gene calls are TRBV25-1 and TRBJ1-2; 10 positions agree with TRBD1. With V trimmed by 1 base and J by 8 bases, 7 bases remained unmatched. The CDR3 loop spans 15 amino acids. The V gene's germline CDR1 is MGHDK and CDR2 SYGVNS. CDR3 DNA: TGTGCCAGCAGTGAATCCAGGGACAGGGGATGGGGCTACACCTTC. It specifies CASSESRDRGWGYTF.

The V call is TRBV29-1, the J call TRBJ2-1; 7 positions agree with TRBD1. The CDR3 runs to 13 residues. Germline V gene sequence: CDR1 SQVTM, CDR2 ANQGSEA. With 4 bases clipped from V and 4 bases from J, the junction kept 4 bases outside the gene matches. This chain's CDR3 is CSVGGQKYNEQFF. CDR3 DNA sequence: TGCAGCGTTGGGGGACAGAAATACAATGAGCAGTTCTTC.

V usage is TRBV18 and J usage is TRBJ2-3; D is perhaps TRBD1 (7 bases). V gave up 2 bases and J gave up 6 bases, with 12 bases separating them. The CDR3 covers 14 residues. Looked up from germline, CDR1 is KGHSH and CDR2 is LQKENI. The CDR3 region is CASSPARGVDTQYF. In DNA, the CDR3 is TGTGCCAGCTCACCAGCCAGGGGGGTGGATACGCAGTATTTT.

This chain connects TRBV28 to TRBJ1-2; no clear D. Trimming cost V 6 bases and J 7 bases, with 15 bases left between them. The germline CDR1 and CDR2 sequences are MDHEN and SYDVKM. This CDR3 comprises 13 residues. CDR3 in amino acids: CASRVREDGGYTF. In DNA form, the CDR3 reads TGTGCCAGCAGGGTCCGGGAGGACGGTGGCTACACCTTC.

The CDR3 sequence: CASSGGPRVNTGELFF. The CDR3 nucleotides are TGTGCCAGCAGCGGGGGACCACGGGTGAACACCGGGGAGCTGTTTTTT. The rearrangement links TRBV9 to TRBJ2-2; either TRBD1 or TRBD2 may supply D (5 bases each). CDR1 is SGDLS and CDR2 is YYNGEE in the germline V gene. V was trimmed by 3 bases and J by 1 base, leaving 13 bases between them. CDR3 length equals 16 residues.

This chain links TRBV28 with TRBJ2-3; D uncertain. CDR1 is MDHEN and CDR2 is SYDVKM in the germline V gene. V lost 3 bases to trimming and J lost 1 base, with 8 bases between them. The CDR3 is 14 residues long. CDR3 coding DNA: TGTGCCAGCAGTTTGGGATTCGGCACAGATACGCAGTATTTT. Translation gives CASSLGFGTDTQYF.

The chain is built from TRBV28 and TRBJ2-1; D may correspond to TRBD1 or TRBD2 (5 bases each). CDR3 length: 12 amino acids. From germline, CDR1 is MDHEN and CDR2 SYDVKM. V lost 7 bases and J 9 bases, leaving 13 bases between the germline ends. The CDR3 region has the DNA TGTGCCAGCATTGGGGGAGTGGGTGAGCAGTTCTTC. This translates into CASIGGVGEQFF. Complete variable domain (other parts from reference TRBV28 and TRBJ2-1): DVKVTQSSRYLVKRTGEKVFLECVQDMDHENMFWYRQDPGLGLRLIYFSYDVKMKEKGDIPEGYSVSREKKERFSLILESASTNQTSMYLCASIGGVGEQFFGPGTRLTVL.

DNA for the CDR3: TGTGCCAGCAGCGTAGCTTCGGGCTCCTCTGGAAACACCATATATTTT. It encodes CASSVASGSSGNTIYF. The V call is TRBV9, the J call TRBJ1-3; no firm D call. The CDR3 has 16 amino acids. Trimming removed 0 bases from V and 0 bases from J, with 10 bases in between. Germline V lookup: CDR1 SGDLS, CDR2 YYNGEE.

This clone was picked up one time. The DNA for the CDR3 is TGTGCCAGCAGCAGGACATCAGGGGTGGACACTGAAGCTTTCTTT. Amino acids: CASSRTSGVDTEAFF. The chain carries TRBV7-2 and TRBJ1-1; D is perhaps TRBD1 (6 bases). The CDR3 runs 15 residues. Trimming cost V 5 bases and J 3 bases, with 16 bases left between them. CDR1 and CDR2 from the germline V gene are SGHTA and FQGNSA. The full variable domain, completed using reference TRBV7-2 and TRBJ1-1, is GAGVSQSPSNKVTEKGKDVELRCDPISGHTALYWYRQSLGQGLEFLIYFQGNSAPDKSGLPSDRFSAERTGGSVSTLTIQRTQQEDSAVYLCASSRTSGVDTEAFFGQGTRLTVV.

The V call is TRBV4-2, the J call TRBJ1-2, with 8 bases aligning to TRBD1. V shed 0 bases, J shed 6 bases, and the junction held 6 bases outside the gene matches. The CDR3 totals 15 residues. CDR1 and CDR2 from the germline V gene are LGHNA and YNFKEQ. The CDR3 nucleotides are TGTGCCAGCAGCCAAGAGGGTGGACAGGGTGATGGCTACACCTTC. Translation gives CASSQEGGQGDGYTF.

The CDR3 here is CASSGPSGRFTYEQYF. In DNA, the CDR3 is TGTGCCAGCAGCGGGCCTAGCGGGAGATTCACCTACGAGCAGTACTTC. J is TRBJ2-7 and V is TRBV5-4; 10 positions match TRBD2. The V gene's germline CDR1 is SGHNT and CDR2 YYREEE (reference sequence). Trimming cost V 4 bases and J 2 bases; bases outside gene matches: 9. The CDR3 length is 16 residues.

The chain joins TRBV7-3 to TRBJ1-5; maybe TRBD1 (6 bases). The CDR3 is 18 amino acids. Trimming left V 5 bases short and J 1 base short, with 21 bases between. Germline V lookup: CDR1 SGHTA, CDR2 FQGTGA. In DNA, the CDR3 is TGTGCCAGCAGCCTAATCCCCAAACAGGGTAGAAGCAATCAGCCCCAGCATTTT. This encodes CASSLIPKQGRSNQPQHF.

The V gene is TRBV28, the J gene TRBJ1-1; D not certain. This CDR3 region has 12 residues. V dropped 2 bases and J dropped 6 bases, with 7 bases sitting between them. The germline gives CDR1 MDHEN, CDR2 SYDVKM. CDR3: CASSLVGPEAFF. The CDR3 bases are TGTGCCAGCAGTTTAGTGGGTCCTGAAGCTTTCTTT.

V gene TRBV5-4 combines with J gene TRBJ2-7, with a tentative D call TRBD1 (7 bases). Deletions cut 4 bases from V and 2 bases from J, with 13 bases between. This CDR3 is 14 amino acids long. Germline CDR1 SGHNT, CDR2 YYREEE (reference sequence). DNA for the CDR3: TGTGCCAGCAGCCCTGGAGGGGGCCCCTACGAGCAGTACTTC. Protein: CASSPGGGPYEQYF.

The rearrangement links TRBV18 to TRBJ1-2, with D tentatively TRBD1 (6 bases). Germline lookup yields CDR1 KGHSH and CDR2 LQKENI. The CDR3 is 15 amino acids. V lost 2 bases and J lost 2, with 12 bases in between. CDR3 in DNA: TGTGCCAGCTCACCAAAAGAGACAGGCAACTATGGCTACACCTTC. It yields the protein CASSPKETGNYGYTF.